This T cell receptor beta chain derives from a study of control samples from healthy donors and cancer patients. Clones were sequenced by immunoSEQ multiplex PCR, and TCRdb holds only the in-frame ones, with some missing. The table lists about 82,000 clones, about 87% of them singletons, with more than 15% in the top ten. V gave up 2 bases and J gave up 2 bases; unmatched junction bases: 11. This CDR3 is built from 18 residues. This clone was seen a handful of times. The chain carries TRBV23-1 and TRBJ1-3; 8 nucleotides align to TRBD1. TRBV23-1 is classed as an ORF, of uncertain function. This clonotype originated in a man aged 50-59 years in good health. The sequenced sample consisted of blood. This chain's CDR3 is CASSQGRPGQVTGNTIYF. CDR3 DNA: TGCGCCAGCAGTCAAGGCCGTCCGGGACAGGTAACTGGAAACACCATATATTTT.